These T cell receptor beta chains were read from a single sample in a study of identical twins. MiXCR, applied by TCRdb to the 5' RACE reads, yields one record per CDR3 protein. The data hold 350,000 to 450,000 distinct CDR3 sequences, with approximately 17% observed a single time. Material: naive T cells sorted from blood. The receptors were gathered from a man aged 50 to 59 in good health. The CDR3 runs from the conserved cysteine through the conserved F or W. Fields, in order: D gene, V gene, clone size, CDR3 length, J gene, CDR3 protein, CDR3 DNA. D genes are given only for firm matches. Expanded clones are given a class, and other clones once, few, many or no size at all.

d_gene: NA
v_gene: TRBV4-2
abundance: NA
len: 14
j_gene: TRBJ2-1
CDR3aa: CASSQEESNNEQFF
CDR3nt: TGTGCCAGCAGCCAAGAGGAGTCCAACAATGAGCAGTTCTTC

d_gene: TRBD2
v_gene: TRBV25-1
abundance: many
len: 15
j_gene: TRBJ2-3
CDR3aa: CASSALAGIPDTQYF
CDR3nt: TGTGCCAGCAGTGCACTAGCGGGGATACCAGATACGCAGTATTTT

d_gene: NA
v_gene: TRBV10-3
abundance: many
len: 12
j_gene: TRBJ2-5
CDR3aa: CAISMGRETQYF
CDR3nt: TGTGCCATCAGTATGGGGCGGGAGACCCAGTACTTC

d_gene: NA
v_gene: TRBV27
abundance: NA
len: 14
j_gene: TRBJ2-4
CDR3aa: CASSFGPGVNIQYF
CDR3nt: TGTGCCAGCAGTTTTGGGCCGGGAGTAAACATTCAGTACTTC

d_gene: TRBD2
v_gene: TRBV7-7
abundance: few
len: 16
j_gene: TRBJ2-1
CDR3aa: CASSLVLAGTNNEQFF
CDR3nt: TGTGCTAGCAGCTTAGTTTTAGCGGGGACTAACAATGAGCAGTTCTTC

d_gene: NA
v_gene: TRBV5-5
abundance: many
len: 15
j_gene: TRBJ1-1
CDR3aa: CASSSRGELHTEAFF
CDR3nt: TGTGCCAGCAGCTCACGAGGGGAATTGCACACTGAAGCTTTCTTT

d_gene: NA
v_gene: TRBV5-1
abundance: NA
len: 15
j_gene: TRBJ1-5
CDR3aa: CASSEMGGSNQPQHF
CDR3nt: TGCGCCAGCAGCGAGATGGGGGGTAGCAATCAGCCCCAGCATTTT

d_gene: TRBD1
v_gene: TRBV15
abundance: many
len: 14
j_gene: TRBJ2-3
CDR3aa: CATSRGQRTDTQYF
CDR3nt: TGTGCCACCAGCAGGGGACAGCGCACAGATACGCAGTATTTT

d_gene: NA
v_gene: TRBV5-1
abundance: many
len: 16
j_gene: TRBJ1-1
CDR3aa: CASSLVGGEGNTEAFF
CDR3nt: TGCGCCAGCAGCCTTGTAGGGGGTGAAGGGAACACTGAAGCTTTCTTT

d_gene: NA
v_gene: TRBV29-1
abundance: many
len: 15
j_gene: TRBJ2-1
CDR3aa: CSVDGRTSSYNEQFF
CDR3nt: TGCAGCGTTGATGGGAGGACGAGCTCCTACAATGAGCAGTTCTTC

d_gene: NA
v_gene: TRBV7-9
abundance: few
len: 15
j_gene: TRBJ1-2
CDR3aa: CASSQRGTELSGYTF
CDR3nt: TGTGCCAGCAGCCAACGCGGGACGGAGCTATCGGGCTACACCTTC

d_gene: TRBD1
v_gene: TRBV20-1
abundance: few
len: 16
j_gene: TRBJ1-6
CDR3aa: CSARAWTGREDSPLHF
CDR3nt: TGCAGTGCTAGAGCGTGGACAGGAAGGGAGGATTCACCCCTCCACTTT

d_gene: TRBD2
v_gene: TRBV20-1
abundance: many
len: 17
j_gene: TRBJ2-2
CDR3aa: CSARILAGVSNTGELFF
CDR3nt: TGCAGTGCTAGAATTCTAGCGGGGGTCTCGAACACCGGGGAGCTGTTTTTT

d_gene: NA
v_gene: TRBV7-2
abundance: NA
len: 14
j_gene: TRBJ2-3
CDR3aa: CASSNRQGRIGQYF
CDR3nt: TGTGCCAGCAGCAACAGGCAGGGAAGAATCGGGCAGTATTTT

d_gene: NA
v_gene: TRBV7-8
abundance: NA
len: 13
j_gene: TRBJ2-7
CDR3aa: CASSFDSSYEQYF
CDR3nt: TGTGCCAGCAGCTTTGACAGCTCCTACGAGCAGTACTTC

d_gene: TRBD1
v_gene: TRBV3-1
abundance: NA
len: 15
j_gene: TRBJ1-2
CDR3aa: CASSQGEQGNYGYTF
CDR3nt: TGTGCCAGCAGCCAGGGCGAACAGGGGAACTATGGCTACACCTTC

d_gene: NA
v_gene: TRBV15
abundance: NA
len: 14
j_gene: TRBJ2-1
CDR3aa: CATRGNRLYNEQFF
CDR3nt: TGTGCCACCCGCGGTAACAGACTTTACAATGAGCAGTTCTTC

d_gene: TRBD2
v_gene: TRBV20-1
abundance: few
len: 17
j_gene: TRBJ2-3
CDR3aa: CSATPGGTSGVSGTQYF
CDR3nt: TGCAGTGCTACCCCGGGCGGGACTAGCGGGGTCTCCGGTACGCAGTATTTT

d_gene: TRBD2
v_gene: TRBV15
abundance: NA
len: 16
j_gene: TRBJ2-3
CDR3aa: CATSVGLADEGNTQYF
CDR3nt: TGTGCCACCAGCGTGGGACTAGCGGACGAGGGAAATACGCAGTATTTT

d_gene: NA
v_gene: TRBV29-1
abundance: NA
len: 12
j_gene: TRBJ2-1
CDR3aa: CSAAAGRAEQFF
CDR3nt: TGCAGCGCCGCTGCAGGACGGGCGGAGCAGTTCTTC

d_gene: NA
v_gene: TRBV6-2/TRBV6-3
abundance: NA
len: 13
j_gene: TRBJ2-7
CDR3aa: CASRGLNSYEQYF
CDR3nt: TGTGCCAGCAGGGGACTGAACTCCTACGAGCAGTACTTC

d_gene: NA
v_gene: TRBV12-3/TRBV12-4
abundance: few
len: 15
j_gene: TRBJ2-3
CDR3aa: CASRRREKWSDTQYF
CDR3nt: TGTGCCAGCAGAAGACGAGAGAAATGGTCAGATACGCAGTATTTT

d_gene: TRBD2
v_gene: TRBV4-3
abundance: many
len: 20
j_gene: TRBJ2-7
CDR3aa: CASSPPRGRGLAGAPYEQYF
CDR3nt: TGCGCCAGCAGCCCCCCAAGGGGCCGGGGACTAGCGGGAGCTCCCTACGAGCAGTACTTC

d_gene: NA
v_gene: TRBV20-1
abundance: few
len: 14
j_gene: TRBJ1-1
CDR3aa: CSAIKPGGRTEAFF
CDR3nt: TGCAGTGCTATAAAGCCGGGGGGAAGAACTGAAGCTTTCTTT

d_gene: NA
v_gene: TRBV6-5
abundance: NA
len: 14
j_gene: TRBJ1-1
CDR3aa: CASSYSYRNTEAFF
CDR3nt: TGTGCCAGCAGTTATTCATACAGGAACACTGAAGCTTTCTTT

d_gene: TRBD2
v_gene: TRBV11-2
abundance: few
len: 19
j_gene: TRBJ2-7
CDR3aa: CASSLRTSGWGSSGYEQYF
CDR3nt: TGTGCCAGCAGCCTACGGACTAGCGGGTGGGGTTCTTCAGGGTACGAGCAGTACTTC